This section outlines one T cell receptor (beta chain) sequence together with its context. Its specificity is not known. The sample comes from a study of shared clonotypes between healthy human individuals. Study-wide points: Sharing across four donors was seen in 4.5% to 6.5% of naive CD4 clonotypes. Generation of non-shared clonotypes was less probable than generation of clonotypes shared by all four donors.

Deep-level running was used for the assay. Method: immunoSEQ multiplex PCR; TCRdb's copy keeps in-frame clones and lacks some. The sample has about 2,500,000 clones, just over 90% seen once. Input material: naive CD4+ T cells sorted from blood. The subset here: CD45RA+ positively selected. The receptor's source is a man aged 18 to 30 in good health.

CDR3 region: CASSLYGQPISGANVLTF. The CDR3, as DNA: TGTGCCAGCAGCCTGTACGGACAGCCTATCTCTGGGGCCAACGTCCTGACTTTC. J is TRBJ2-6 and V is TRBV5-6; tentative D call: TRBD1 (6 bases). This CDR3 is 18 amino acids long. The germline gives CDR1 SGHDT, CDR2 YYEEEE. Between the trimmed V and J ends, which lost 4 bases and 0 bases, there was a span of 17 bases.